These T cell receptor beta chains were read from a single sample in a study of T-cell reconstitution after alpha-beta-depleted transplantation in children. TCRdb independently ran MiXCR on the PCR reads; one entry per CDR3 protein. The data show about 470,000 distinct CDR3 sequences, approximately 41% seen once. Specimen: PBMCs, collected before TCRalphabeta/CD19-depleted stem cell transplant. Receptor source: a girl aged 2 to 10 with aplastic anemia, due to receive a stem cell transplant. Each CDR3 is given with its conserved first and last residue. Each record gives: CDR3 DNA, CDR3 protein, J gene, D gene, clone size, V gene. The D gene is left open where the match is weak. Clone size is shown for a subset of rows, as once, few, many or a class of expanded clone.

CDR3nt: TGTGCCACCAGCAATCCGGGACTAGCGGTAACCTACGAGCAGTACTTC
CDR3aa: CATSNPGLAVTYEQYF
j_gene: TRBJ2-7
d_gene: TRBD2
abundance: few
v_gene: TRBV15

CDR3nt: TGCAGTGCTAGTAGCGGACCCACCTACAATGAGCAGTTCTTC
CDR3aa: CSASSGPTYNEQFF
j_gene: TRBJ2-1
d_gene: -
abundance: -
v_gene: TRBV20-1

CDR3nt: TGCAGTGAGGACAGGGCGAGCGCGGTCAATGAGCAGTTCTTC
CDR3aa: CSEDRASAVNEQFF
j_gene: TRBJ2-1
d_gene: TRBD1
abundance: -
v_gene: TRBV20-1

CDR3nt: TGTGCCAGTGTTCCCTTCGGGTATCAGCAGTACTTC
CDR3aa: CASVPFGYQQYF
j_gene: TRBJ2-7
d_gene: -
abundance: few
v_gene: TRBV2

CDR3nt: TGTGCCAGCAGTTTTGACCTACGAGCCACAGATACGCAGTATTTT
CDR3aa: CASSFDLRATDTQYF
j_gene: TRBJ2-3
d_gene: -
abundance: -
v_gene: TRBV2

CDR3nt: TGTGCCACCAGCAGCCCCGCGGGGGAGGCGTACAATGAGCAGTTCTTC
CDR3aa: CATSSPAGEAYNEQFF
j_gene: TRBJ2-1
d_gene: TRBD2
abundance: many
v_gene: TRBV15

CDR3nt: TGTGCCAGCAGCTCCTCTAGCGGGGGGGCAGGATGGCAGTTCTTC
CDR3aa: CASSSSSGGAGWQFF
j_gene: TRBJ2-1
d_gene: TRBD2
abundance: once
v_gene: TRBV7-2

CDR3nt: TGTGCCTGGACCCCGACTAGCGCGGCCTACAATGAGCAGTTCTTC
CDR3aa: CAWTPTSAAYNEQFF
j_gene: TRBJ2-1
d_gene: TRBD2
abundance: few
v_gene: TRBV30

CDR3nt: TGCAGTGCTAGACGGTTAAGCGGACAGGGGAGAAGTGAAAAACTGTTTTTT
CDR3aa: CSARRLSGQGRSEKLFF
j_gene: TRBJ1-4
d_gene: TRBD1
abundance: -
v_gene: TRBV20-1

CDR3nt: TGCGCCAGCAGCTTGGGGCAGGGGGACTATGGCTACACCTTC
CDR3aa: CASSLGQGDYGYTF
j_gene: TRBJ1-2
d_gene: TRBD1
abundance: -
v_gene: TRBV5-1

CDR3nt: TGTGCCAGCAGCCGGACAGGGAAGGACTATGGCTACACCTTC
CDR3aa: CASSRTGKDYGYTF
j_gene: TRBJ1-2
d_gene: TRBD1
abundance: many
v_gene: TRBV6-2/TRBV6-3

CDR3nt: TGTGCCAGCACTTCGGACGGGGGGTACTTC
CDR3aa: CASTSDGGYF
j_gene: TRBJ2-7
d_gene: -
abundance: few
v_gene: TRBV27

CDR3nt: TGTGCCAGCAGTGAAGCCAGCCTTAATCAGCCCCAGCATTTT
CDR3aa: CASSEASLNQPQHF
j_gene: TRBJ1-5
d_gene: -
abundance: many
v_gene: TRBV25-1

CDR3nt: TGTGCCAGCAGCCCGAGCGGGTCCCCCAAAGAGACCCAGTACTTC
CDR3aa: CASSPSGSPKETQYF
j_gene: TRBJ2-5
d_gene: -
abundance: many
v_gene: TRBV12-3/TRBV12-4

CDR3nt: TGTGCCAGCAGCTTTACTAGCGGGCAAGAGACCCAGTACTTC
CDR3aa: CASSFTSGQETQYF
j_gene: TRBJ2-5
d_gene: TRBD2
abundance: many
v_gene: TRBV7-2

CDR3nt: TGCAGTGCTAGAGATCCCCGGGAGTGGTACGAGCAGTACTTC
CDR3aa: CSARDPREWYEQYF
j_gene: TRBJ2-7
d_gene: -
abundance: -
v_gene: TRBV20-1

CDR3nt: TGTGCCAGCAGGGGACAGGGGCGAACTAACAATGAGCAGTTCTTC
CDR3aa: CASRGQGRTNNEQFF
j_gene: TRBJ2-1
d_gene: TRBD1
abundance: few
v_gene: TRBV25-1

CDR3nt: TGTGCCAGCAGTTTGAACTCGGGGGTACATCAGCCCCAGCATTTT
CDR3aa: CASSLNSGVHQPQHF
j_gene: TRBJ1-5
d_gene: -
abundance: -
v_gene: TRBV28

CDR3nt: TGTGCCAGCAGTTTGGGAGGGCTGTATAGCAATCAGCCCCAGCATTTT
CDR3aa: CASSLGGLYSNQPQHF
j_gene: TRBJ1-5
d_gene: -
abundance: many
v_gene: TRBV12-3/TRBV12-4

CDR3nt: TGTGCCACCAGCAGAGATTACCCAGCGGGAGGATACAATGACCAGTTCTTC
CDR3aa: CATSRDYPAGGYNDQFF
j_gene: TRBJ2-1
d_gene: TRBD2
abundance: -
v_gene: TRBV15

CDR3nt: TGTGCCAGCAGCCCGCGGGGGGGGCAGTTCTTC
CDR3aa: CASSPRGGQFF
j_gene: TRBJ2-1
d_gene: TRBD2
abundance: many
v_gene: TRBV7-8

CDR3nt: TGCAGCGTTCTGAATAGTAACTCCTACGAGCAGTACTTC
CDR3aa: CSVLNSNSYEQYF
j_gene: TRBJ2-7
d_gene: -
abundance: -
v_gene: TRBV29-1

CDR3nt: TGTGCCAGCAGGAACCAACCGGGAAACACCTACGAGCAGTACTTC
CDR3aa: CASRNQPGNTYEQYF
j_gene: TRBJ2-7
d_gene: -
abundance: -
v_gene: TRBV11-2

CDR3nt: TGTGCCAGCAGTTTAAGGGGGACAGGGAGAAATGAGCAGTTCTTC
CDR3aa: CASSLRGTGRNEQFF
j_gene: TRBJ2-1
d_gene: TRBD1
abundance: -
v_gene: TRBV28

CDR3nt: TGCAGCGTTGAAGGTCGACAGGGGTCGGCAGATACGCAGTATTTT
CDR3aa: CSVEGRQGSADTQYF
j_gene: TRBJ2-3
d_gene: TRBD1
abundance: few
v_gene: TRBV29-1

CDR3nt: TGTGCCAGCAGCCAAGATGTGGCTAGCGGGACTAGCACAGATACGCAGTATTTT
CDR3aa: CASSQDVASGTSTDTQYF
j_gene: TRBJ2-3
d_gene: TRBD2
abundance: many
v_gene: TRBV3-1

CDR3nt: TGCAGTGCTAGAGAAGGGCAGGGGAACATTCAGTACTTC
CDR3aa: CSAREGQGNIQYF
j_gene: TRBJ2-4
d_gene: -
abundance: many
v_gene: TRBV20-1

CDR3nt: TGTGCCAGCCGGGTCGGGGGGCTGAACACTGAAGCTTTCTTT
CDR3aa: CASRVGGLNTEAFF
j_gene: TRBJ1-1
d_gene: -
abundance: -
v_gene: TRBV5-8

CDR3nt: TGTGCCAGTAGTATTCTAGCGGGGGCCGGCACAGATACGCAGTATTTT
CDR3aa: CASSILAGAGTDTQYF
j_gene: TRBJ2-3
d_gene: TRBD2
abundance: -
v_gene: TRBV19

CDR3nt: TGTGCCACCAGCAGCCACAGGGGCGCAGGGAATGAAAAACTGTTTTTT
CDR3aa: CATSSHRGAGNEKLFF
j_gene: TRBJ1-4
d_gene: TRBD1
abundance: -
v_gene: TRBV15

CDR3nt: TGTGCCAGCAGTTCGGGTGTCAGTTCCTACAATGAGCAGTTCTTC
CDR3aa: CASSSGVSSYNEQFF
j_gene: TRBJ2-1
d_gene: -
abundance: few
v_gene: TRBV27